What follows are 30 T cell receptor beta chains derived from one specimen sequenced in a study of CD8+ T cells in alopecia areata. Documented treatment: oral pan-JAK inhibitor, 5-10 mg twice daily. Sequencing relied on a cDNA template that was reverse transcribed from extracted RNA. The table came from immunoSEQ multiplex PCR; TCRdb's copy has only in-frame clones and leaves some out. The profile shows around 99,000 clones, 84% of them singletons. This specimen consisted of CD8+ T cells sorted from blood, obtained at week 24, from a patient treated with tofacitinib. These receptor sequences come from a human donor with alopecia areata.

The chain carries TRBV7-6 and TRBJ2-5; D possibly corresponds to TRBD1 (6 bases). Germline V gene sequence: CDR1 SGHVS, CDR2 FNYEAQ. This CDR3 spans 12 amino acids. V shed 5 bases and J shed 3 bases, with 7 bases lying between them. DNA for the CDR3: TGTGCCAGCAGCGGACAGAAAGAGACCCAGTACTTC. Translating it yields CASSGQKETQYF.

The chain couples TRBV4-3 to TRBJ2-1; the match to TRBD2 covers 8 bases. Germline CDR1 reads LGHNA; CDR2 reads YSLEER. With 4 bases clipped from V and 2 bases from J, the junction kept 4 bases outside the gene matches. The CDR3 consists of 15 residues. CDR3: CASSPLAVTYNEQFF. CDR3 sequence (DNA): TGCGCCAGCAGCCCACTAGCGGTAACCTACAATGAGCAGTTCTTC.

V and J are TRBV7-9 and TRBJ1-1; no firm D call. CDR3 length: 14 residues. In germline, CDR1 is SEHNR, CDR2 FQNEAQ (reference sequence). Trimming removed 3 bases from V and 0 bases from J, with 8 bases in between. In DNA, the CDR3 is TGTGCCAGCAGCTTCTATAGACTGAACACTGAAGCTTTCTTT. Translating gives CASSFYRLNTEAFF.

J is TRBJ2-7 and V is TRBV19; weak D call: TRBD2 (5 bases). The CDR3 runs 15 residues. Per the germline V gene, CDR1 is LNHDA and CDR2 is SQIVND (reference sequence). V was shortened by 1 base and J by 4 bases, with 14 bases between the two germline ends. The CDR3: CASSIAGMSRYEQYF. The CDR3 DNA sequence: TGTGCCAGTAGTATAGCGGGGATGAGTCGGTACGAGCAGTACTTC.

The chain is built from TRBV4-3 and TRBJ2-2, with 8 bases that match TRBD1. The J segment lost 4 bases and the V segment lost 0 bases, leaving 10 bases of the junction unmatched. The length of the CDR3 is 18 residues. Per germline, CDR1 LGHNA and CDR2 YSLEER. CDR3 DNA sequence: TGCGCCAGCAGCCAAGACTCCCCCGGGACAGGCGTCACCGGGGAGCTGTTTTTT. It specifies CASSQDSPGTGVTGELFF.

This clone was detected only a few times. The gene calls are TRBV7-2 and TRBJ2-1, with D unclear. Germline V gives CDR1 SGHTA, CDR2 FQGNSA. Trimming pared 5 bases from V and 3 bases from J, leaving 11 bases between. The length of the CDR3 is 14 residues. CDR3 in DNA: TGTGCCAGCAGCCCCGACGGCAGCTACAATGAGCAGTTCTTC. It translates to CASSPDGSYNEQFF. Drawing the rest from reference TRBV7-2 and TRBJ2-1, the complete variable domain is GAGVSQSPSNKVTEKGKDVELRCDPISGHTALYWYRQSLGQGLEFLIYFQGNSAPDKSGLPSDRFSAERTGGSVSTLTIQRTQQEDSAVYLCASSPDGSYNEQFFGPGTRLTVL.

This chain uses TRBV7-9 with TRBJ2-7; 7 bases map to TRBD1. V lost 6 bases to trimming and J lost 7 bases; unmatched junction nucleotides: 6. Germline CDR1 SEHNR, CDR2 FQNEAQ (reference sequence). This CDR3 comprises 12 residues. The DNA for the CDR3 is TGTGCCAGCAGTCCACAGGGGAGAGAGCAGTACTTC. Its translation: CASSPQGREQYF.

This clone occurred once. The chain is built from TRBV10-3 and TRBJ2-7; D is tentatively TRBD1 or TRBD2 (5 bases each). From germline, CDR1 is ENHRY and CDR2 SYGVKD. This CDR3 contains 12 residues. Between the trimmed V and J ends, which lost 6 bases and 3 bases, there was a span of 9 bases. The CDR3 bases are TGTGCCATCAGCGAGGGGCTCTACGAGCAGTACTTC. This encodes CAISEGLYEQYF.

The chain joins TRBV15 to TRBJ2-1; 7 nucleotides agree with TRBD2. The germline V gene encodes CDR1 LNHNV and CDR2 YYDKDF (reference sequence). The CDR3 is made up of 15 amino acids. J lost 0 bases, V lost 5 bases, and 4 bases had no gene match. The CDR3 region has the DNA TGTGCCACCAGCTACGGGGGGAGCTCCTACAATGAGCAGTTCTTC. Residues: CATSYGGSSYNEQFF. Full variable domain (missing parts from reference TRBV15 and TRBJ2-1): DAMVIQNPRYQVTQFGKPVTLSCSQTLNHNVMYWYQQKSSQAPKLLFHYYDKDFNNEADTPDNFQSRRPNTSFCFLDIRSPGLGDTAMYLCATSYGGSSYNEQFFGPGTRLTVL.

This clone has just one count. V and J are TRBV19 and TRBJ1-2; 10 bases are a match to TRBD1. CDR3 length equals 13 residues. Germline values: CDR1 LNHDA, CDR2 SQIVND (reference sequence). J lost 5 bases, V lost 6 bases, and 3 bases had no gene match. CDR3: CASRGQGPYGYTF. For the CDR3, the DNA is TGTGCCAGTAGGGGACAGGGGCCGTATGGCTACACCTTC. Full variable domain (remainder filled in from reference TRBV19 and TRBJ1-2): DGGITQSPKYLFRKEGQNVTLSCEQNLNHDAMYWYRQDPGQGLRLIYYSQIVNDFQKGDIAEGYSVSREKKESFPLTVTSAQKNPTAFYLCASRGQGPYGYTFGSGTRLTVV.

The rearrangement links TRBV7-9 to TRBJ1-1; maybe TRBD1 (5 bases). The CDR3 has 14 amino acids. The V and J ends lost 5 bases and 7 bases respectively, with 17 bases between them. Per the germline V gene, CDR1 is SEHNR and CDR2 is FQNEAQ (reference sequence). The CDR3 sequence: CASSLTDPGGEAFF. The CDR3 nucleotides are TGTGCCAGCAGCCTTACCGACCCTGGGGGTGAAGCTTTCTTT. The full variable domain, its missing parts supplied by reference TRBV7-9 and TRBJ1-1, is DTGVSQNPRHKITKRGQNVTFRCDPISEHNRLYWYRQTLGQGPEFLTYFQNEAQLEKSRLLSDRFSAERPKGSFSTLEIQRTEQGDSAMYLCASSLTDPGGEAFFGQGTRLTVV.

The chain is built from TRBV23-1 and TRBJ2-2; D is ambiguous. TRBV23-1 belongs to the ORF category, with a function that is uncertain. CDR3 length: 14 amino acids. The ends were cut back, 6 bases at V and 7 bases at J, with 15 bases in the middle. The CDR3 spells CASRDSGSGGELFF. CDR3 nucleotides: TGCGCCAGCAGAGATTCCGGGTCAGGCGGGGAGCTGTTTTTT.

The chain joins TRBV2 to TRBJ2-1; 8 nucleotides align to TRBD2. Germline V lookup: CDR1 SNHLY, CDR2 FYNNEI. V trimming: 3 bases; J trimming: 0 bases; junction bases outside the gene matches: 4. The CDR3 runs 16 residues. The CDR3 bases are TGTGCCAGCAGTGATTCAGCGGGGGCCTCCTACAATGAGCAGTTCTTC. Protein sequence: CASSDSAGASYNEQFF.

V and J are TRBV7-2 and TRBJ1-5; D gene ambiguous. This CDR3 has 15 amino acids. The V and J ends lost 5 bases and 0 bases respectively, with 11 bases between them. Looked up from germline, CDR1 is SGHTA and CDR2 is FQGNSA. CDR3 protein: CASSPGPYSNQPQHF. The CDR3 bases are TGTGCCAGCAGCCCCGGACCATATAGCAATCAGCCCCAGCATTTT.

Comments on this clone: The sample contains more than one DNA sequence encoding this CDR3. V gene TRBV6-5 combines with J gene TRBJ2-5, with 9 bases lining up with TRBD2. The CDR3 is 15 amino acids. V was pared by 2 bases and J by 1 base, with 2 bases of the junction left unmatched. CDR1 and CDR2 (germline): MNHEY, SVGAGI. CDR3 sequence: CASSYSGGTQETQYF. As DNA, the CDR3 is TGTGCCAGCAGTTACAGCGGGGGGACCCAAGAGACCCAGTACTTC.

The chain uses TRBV5-1 and TRBJ1-1; D not certain. V shed 4 bases and J shed 4 bases, with 14 bases lying between them. Germline assignment: CDR1 SGHRS and CDR2 YFSETQ. This CDR3 spans 14 amino acids. This chain's CDR3 is CASSLYRVSTEAFF. In DNA, the CDR3 is TGCGCCAGCAGCCTGTACAGAGTCAGCACTGAAGCTTTCTTT.

The chain links TRBV2 to TRBJ1-6, with 9 bases aligning to TRBD1. CDR3 size: 15 residues. V was clipped by 10 bases and J by 5 bases; unmatched bases: 9. The germline V gene encodes CDR1 SNHLY and CDR2 FYNNEI. The DNA of the CDR3 is TGTGCCACCGGTCGACGGGACAGGGATAATTCACCCCTCCACTTT. Its translation: CATGRRDRDNSPLHF. Full variable domain (rest looked up from reference TRBV2 and TRBJ1-6): EPEVTQTPSHQVTQMGQEVILRCVPISNHLYFYWYRQILGQKVEFLVSFYNNEISEKSEIFDDQFSVERPDGSNFTLKIRSTKLEDSAMYFCATGRRDRDNSPLHFGNGTRLTVT.

The chain combines TRBV29-1 with TRBJ2-7; 8 nucleotides line up with TRBD2. The CDR3 totals 16 residues. Germline CDR1 is SQVTM and CDR2 is ANQGSEA. Unmatched junction bases numbered 14, after V lost 7 bases and J lost 0 bases. The CDR3 spells CSASGVGGGSSYEQYF. The DNA for the CDR3 is TGCAGCGCCTCGGGGGTAGGCGGGGGGAGCTCCTACGAGCAGTACTTC.

On this clone itself: Additional DNA sequences in this sample encode the identical CDR3. CDR3 nucleotides: TGCGCCAGCAGCCTCGGACAGGGGGATTACAATGAGCAGTTCTTC. It is translated as CASSLGQGDYNEQFF. This chain connects TRBV5-1 to TRBJ2-1, with 10 bases identical to TRBD1. J was trimmed by 4 bases and V by 4 bases; bases with no gene match: 5. This CDR3 is built from 15 residues. Germline V gives CDR1 SGHRS, CDR2 YFSETQ. The complete variable domain, with remaining parts taken from reference TRBV5-1 and TRBJ2-1, reads KAGVTQTPRYLIKTRGQQVTLSCSPISGHRSVSWYQQTPGQGLQFLFEYFSETQRNKGNFPGRFSGRQFSNSRSEMNVSTLELGDSALYLCASSLGQGDYNEQFFGPGTRLTVL.

The chain carries TRBV19 and TRBJ2-7; the match to TRBD1 covers 7 bases. CDR3 size: 15 residues. Germline CDR1 reads LNHDA; CDR2 reads SQIVND (reference sequence). Trimming cost V 5 bases and J 0 bases; bases outside gene matches: 7. CDR3 protein: CASSASGTASYEQYF. The CDR3 bases are TGTGCCAGTAGTGCCTCCGGGACAGCCTCCTACGAGCAGTACTTC.

The chain joins TRBV4-1 to TRBJ1-2; D is unclear. This CDR3 region has 14 residues. The V gene lost 0 bases and the J gene lost 2 bases, with 7 bases spanning the gap. Germline assignment: CDR1 MGHRA and CDR2 YSYEKL. CDR3 nucleotides: TGCGCCAGCAGCCAAGATAGGCAGAACTATGGCTACACCTTC. Translated, it gives CASSQDRQNYGYTF.

This clone showed up just once. The chain employs TRBV30 and TRBJ2-1; maybe TRBD1 (6 bases). Trimming shortened V by 7 bases and J by 7 bases, and 14 bases separated the two germline ends. The germline V gene has CDR1 GTSNPN and CDR2 SVGIG (reference sequence). This CDR3 is built from 12 residues. The CDR3 reads CALRGQFNEQFF. CDR3 sequence (DNA): TGTGCCTTACGGGGACAATTTAATGAGCAGTTCTTC.

The V and J genes are TRBV30 and TRBJ1-1; D uncertain. Trimming stripped 0 bases from V and 7 bases from J, with 12 bases between. Looked up from germline, CDR1 is GTSNPN and CDR2 is SVGIG (reference sequence). The CDR3 spans 13 residues. This chain's CDR3 is CAWSVLFHSEAFF. The CDR3, as DNA: TGTGCCTGGAGTGTACTCTTTCACAGTGAAGCTTTCTTT.

This chain links TRBV4-3 with TRBJ1-6, with a weak D call TRBD1 (6 bases). This CDR3 spans 17 amino acids. Trimming removed 0 bases at V and 6 bases at J, with 15 bases between. Germline V gene lookup returns CDR1 LGHNA and CDR2 YSLEER. The CDR3 here is CASSQDSLGQFNSPLHF. The CDR3 bases are TGCGCCAGCAGCCAAGATTCCCTTGGACAGTTTAATTCACCCCTCCACTTT.

The genes are TRBV23-1 and TRBJ2-7; 8 bases are a match to TRBD1. TRBV23-1 is noted as an ORF with a role that remains uncertain. The V gene end was trimmed by 6 bases and the J gene end by 3 bases; junction bases not matched to a gene: 10. The CDR3 spans 15 residues. The CDR3 coding sequence is TGCGCCAGCAGCGAAACGGGACAGGCGGACTACGAGCAGTACTTC. Amino acids: CASSETGQADYEQYF.

This chain uses TRBV5-1 with TRBJ2-1; 9 bases align to TRBD1. Unmatched junction bases numbered 5, after V lost 2 bases and J lost 2 bases. The CDR3 contains 16 residues. Germline V gives CDR1 SGHRS, CDR2 YFSETQ. The DNA of the CDR3 is TGCGCCAGCAGCTTACCCAGGGACAGGGCCTACAATGAGCAGTTCTTC. Its protein is CASSLPRDRAYNEQFF.

The J gene is TRBJ1-1, the V gene TRBV5-1, with a tentative D call TRBD1 (6 bases). Trimming stripped 4 bases from V and 3 bases from J, with 13 bases between. The CDR3 contains 14 residues. Germline assignment: CDR1 SGHRS and CDR2 YFSETQ. The CDR3 bases are TGCGCCAGCAGCGCCACAGGGTTGGACACTGAAGCTTTCTTT. Its translation: CASSATGLDTEAFF.

To note about this clone: At one end the junction does not follow the germline gene, possibly because of a read error. This rearrangement joins TRBV4-3 to TRBJ2-7, with 9 bases aligning to TRBD1. This CDR3 has 15 residues. CDR1 LGHNA and CDR2 YSLEER come from the germline V gene. For the CDR3, the DNA is TGCGCCAGCAGCCGAACGACCGGGACAGGGTACGGGCAGTACTTC. It encodes CASSRTTGTGYGQYF.

The J gene is TRBJ2-1, the V gene TRBV27; no clear D. The germline V gene has CDR1 MNHEY and CDR2 SMNVEV (reference sequence). There are 14 residues in the CDR3. Trimming stripped 5 bases from V and 5 bases from J, with 13 bases between. For the CDR3, the DNA is TGTGCCAGCAGTGCCTCCTCCGTTAACAATGAGCAGTTCTTC. Translation gives CASSASSVNNEQFF.

V is TRBV30 and J is TRBJ1-2, with a weak D call TRBD1 (5 bases). The CDR3 consists of 14 residues. Trimming pared 2 bases from V and 4 bases from J, leaving 14 bases between. From germline, CDR1 is GTSNPN and CDR2 SVGIG (reference sequence). The CDR3 loop reads CAWSFTGFGYGYTF. The CDR3 coding sequence is TGTGCCTGGAGTTTCACAGGTTTCGGCTATGGCTACACCTTC.